The T cell receptor beta chain described here comes from a study of blood T cells in healthy people across ages. Findings and limits, study-wide: Nothing was known about donor CMV status, and this possibly confounded expanded clonotype changes. Total diversity from one million sequenced T cells was likely underestimated.

Points on this clonotype: The target antigen is unknown.

Losses at the gene ends were 2 bases for V and 3 bases for J; bases not matched to a gene: 17. This CDR3 is built from 20 residues. CDR1 is MNHEY and CDR2 is SVGEGT in the germline V gene. For the second PCR, which ran for 7 to 11 cycles, a sample-barcoded 5' primer and a J-beta primer mix were used. From the 5' RACE reads, TCRdb called clonotypes with MiXCR, one entry per CDR3 protein. There are more than 800,000 distinct CDR3 sequences in the sample; roughly 45% occur only once, and 18% lies in the top ten. Sample: blood. The chain joins TRBV6-2 or TRBV6-3 to TRBJ1-1; 11 bases map to TRBD1. This sequence was found in a woman between 55 and 75 years old in good health. The chain's CDR3 is CASSYRKPPDRGQLDTEAFF. The CDR3 nucleotides are TGTGCCAGCAGTTACCGTAAACCGCCGGACAGGGGGCAACTTGACACTGAAGCTTTCTTT.